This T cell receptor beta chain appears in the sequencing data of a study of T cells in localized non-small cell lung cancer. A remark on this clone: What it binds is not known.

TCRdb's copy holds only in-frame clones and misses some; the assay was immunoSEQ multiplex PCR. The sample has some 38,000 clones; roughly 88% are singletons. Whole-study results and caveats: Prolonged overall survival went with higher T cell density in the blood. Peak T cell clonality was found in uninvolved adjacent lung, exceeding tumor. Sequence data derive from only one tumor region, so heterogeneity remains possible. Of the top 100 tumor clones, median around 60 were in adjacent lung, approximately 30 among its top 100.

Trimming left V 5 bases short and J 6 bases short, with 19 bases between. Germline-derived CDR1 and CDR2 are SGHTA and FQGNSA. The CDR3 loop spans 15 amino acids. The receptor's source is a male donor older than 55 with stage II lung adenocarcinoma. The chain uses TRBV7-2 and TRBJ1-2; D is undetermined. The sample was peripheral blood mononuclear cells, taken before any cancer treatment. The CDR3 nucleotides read TGTGCCAGCAGCCCCACCCCGACGGTTCGGGATGGCTACACCTTC. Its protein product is CASSPTPTVRDGYTF.